This T cell receptor beta chain was sequenced for a study of T cells in Graves' hyperthyroidism and ophthalmopathy. Note on this clonotype: Its antigen remains unknown.

Germline-derived CDR1 and CDR2 are SQVTM and ANQGSEA. V lost 5 bases, J lost 6 bases, and 14 bases lay in between. CDR3 length: 12 amino acids. Study-level points and caveats: Blood held most thyroid clonotypes expanded above 0.001 frequency.

Uncontrolled infection, other autoimmune disease, pregnancy and lactation each barred patients from inclusion. The blood sample predates any ophthalmopathy symptoms, coming from first hyperthyroidism diagnosis. What was amplified from RNA transcripts were TCR beta CDR3 regions. HTBI primers drove first-round RT-PCR of the TCR CDR3. TCRdb called the multiplex PCR reads again in MiXCR, with one record for every CDR3 protein. The repertoire holds a few hundred thousand distinct CDR3 sequences, with approximately 14% as singletons. V and J are TRBV29-1 and TRBJ2-7; D may correspond to TRBD1 or TRBD2 (6 bases each). This sequence originates from a woman younger than 35 with Graves' hyperthyroidism that later progressed to Graves' ophthalmopathy. The sequenced sample was blood. The CDR3 region is CSVIGGRSEQYF. The CDR3, as DNA: TGCAGCGTTATAGGGGGGAGATCCGAGCAGTACTTC.